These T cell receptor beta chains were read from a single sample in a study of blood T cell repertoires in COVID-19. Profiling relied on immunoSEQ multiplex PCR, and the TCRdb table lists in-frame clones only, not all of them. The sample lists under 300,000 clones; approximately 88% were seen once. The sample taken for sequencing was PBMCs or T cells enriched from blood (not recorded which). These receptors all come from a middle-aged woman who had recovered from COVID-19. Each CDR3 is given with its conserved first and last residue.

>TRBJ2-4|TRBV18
CASSPGQGVKNIQYF
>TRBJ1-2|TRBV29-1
CSAPSGLRYGYTF
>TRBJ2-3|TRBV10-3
CAIRALGGATDTQYF
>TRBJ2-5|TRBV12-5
CASGFGLAGEETQYF
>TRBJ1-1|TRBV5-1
CASSPGVMNTEAFF
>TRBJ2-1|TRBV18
CASSPQGGDYNEQFF
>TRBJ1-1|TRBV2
CATEEQGATEAFF
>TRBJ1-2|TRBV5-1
CASSSSSYGYTF
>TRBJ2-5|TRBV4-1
CASSQGGGAKETQYF
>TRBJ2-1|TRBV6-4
CASTTRGGLSIMSEQFF
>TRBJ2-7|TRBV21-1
CASYVLAGTYEQYF
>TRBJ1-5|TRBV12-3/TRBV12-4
CASSLLNQPQHF
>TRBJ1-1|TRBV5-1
CASSPGTGVGTEAFF
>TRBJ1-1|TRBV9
CASSFTPSAEAFF
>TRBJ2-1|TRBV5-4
CASSLARTSGGYNEQFF
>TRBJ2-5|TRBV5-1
CASSANLRGAQETQYF
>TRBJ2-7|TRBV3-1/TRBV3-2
CASSPLTTSYEQYF
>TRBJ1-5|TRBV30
CAWSPPLSGSRQPQHF
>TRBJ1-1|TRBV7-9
CASSLGGFEAFF
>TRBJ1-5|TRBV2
CASTEGQGGYQPQHF
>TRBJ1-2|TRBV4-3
CASSQEFNFGNYGYTF
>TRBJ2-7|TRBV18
CASSPPDRFSYEQYF